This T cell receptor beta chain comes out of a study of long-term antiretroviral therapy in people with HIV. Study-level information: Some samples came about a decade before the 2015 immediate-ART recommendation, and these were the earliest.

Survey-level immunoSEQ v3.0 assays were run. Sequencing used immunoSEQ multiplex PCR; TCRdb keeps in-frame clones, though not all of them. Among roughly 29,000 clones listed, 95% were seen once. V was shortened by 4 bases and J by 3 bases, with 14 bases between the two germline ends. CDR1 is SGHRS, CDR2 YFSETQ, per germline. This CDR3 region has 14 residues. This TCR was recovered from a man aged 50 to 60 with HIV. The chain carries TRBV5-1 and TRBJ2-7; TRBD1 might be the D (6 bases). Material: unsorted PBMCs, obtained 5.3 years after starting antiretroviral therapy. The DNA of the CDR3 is TGCGCCAGCAGCCTACTGGACAGTAGCTACGAGCAGTACTTC. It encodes CASSLLDSSYEQYF.